This T cell receptor beta chain stems from a study of beta chain features in type 1 diabetes. Expressed TCRB transcripts were sequenced because the isolated RNA had all been reverse transcribed beforehand. Some clones are missing from TCRdb's copy, which holds only in-frame ones; the method was immunoSEQ multiplex PCR. Of 310,000 or so clones detected, more than 9.5% appear once; the ten largest clones hold roughly 0.014%. V lost 5 bases and J lost 4; bases outside the gene matches: 6. Germline-derived CDR1 and CDR2 are SGHTA and FQGNSA. This CDR3 has 16 amino acids. This clone turned up a few times. Its antigen is unknown. Overall study findings and caveats: The VDJ junctions of type 1 diabetes patients carried fewer insertions and more deletions.

This TCR was sampled from a woman in her 30s in good health. V is TRBV7-2 and J is TRBJ2-1, with TRBD2 matching over 12 bases. Sequenced sample: naive CD4+ T cells from blood. The CDR3 reads CASSTRTSGVYNEQFF. CDR3 coding DNA: TGTGCCAGCAGCACCCGGACTAGCGGGGTATACAATGAGCAGTTCTTC.